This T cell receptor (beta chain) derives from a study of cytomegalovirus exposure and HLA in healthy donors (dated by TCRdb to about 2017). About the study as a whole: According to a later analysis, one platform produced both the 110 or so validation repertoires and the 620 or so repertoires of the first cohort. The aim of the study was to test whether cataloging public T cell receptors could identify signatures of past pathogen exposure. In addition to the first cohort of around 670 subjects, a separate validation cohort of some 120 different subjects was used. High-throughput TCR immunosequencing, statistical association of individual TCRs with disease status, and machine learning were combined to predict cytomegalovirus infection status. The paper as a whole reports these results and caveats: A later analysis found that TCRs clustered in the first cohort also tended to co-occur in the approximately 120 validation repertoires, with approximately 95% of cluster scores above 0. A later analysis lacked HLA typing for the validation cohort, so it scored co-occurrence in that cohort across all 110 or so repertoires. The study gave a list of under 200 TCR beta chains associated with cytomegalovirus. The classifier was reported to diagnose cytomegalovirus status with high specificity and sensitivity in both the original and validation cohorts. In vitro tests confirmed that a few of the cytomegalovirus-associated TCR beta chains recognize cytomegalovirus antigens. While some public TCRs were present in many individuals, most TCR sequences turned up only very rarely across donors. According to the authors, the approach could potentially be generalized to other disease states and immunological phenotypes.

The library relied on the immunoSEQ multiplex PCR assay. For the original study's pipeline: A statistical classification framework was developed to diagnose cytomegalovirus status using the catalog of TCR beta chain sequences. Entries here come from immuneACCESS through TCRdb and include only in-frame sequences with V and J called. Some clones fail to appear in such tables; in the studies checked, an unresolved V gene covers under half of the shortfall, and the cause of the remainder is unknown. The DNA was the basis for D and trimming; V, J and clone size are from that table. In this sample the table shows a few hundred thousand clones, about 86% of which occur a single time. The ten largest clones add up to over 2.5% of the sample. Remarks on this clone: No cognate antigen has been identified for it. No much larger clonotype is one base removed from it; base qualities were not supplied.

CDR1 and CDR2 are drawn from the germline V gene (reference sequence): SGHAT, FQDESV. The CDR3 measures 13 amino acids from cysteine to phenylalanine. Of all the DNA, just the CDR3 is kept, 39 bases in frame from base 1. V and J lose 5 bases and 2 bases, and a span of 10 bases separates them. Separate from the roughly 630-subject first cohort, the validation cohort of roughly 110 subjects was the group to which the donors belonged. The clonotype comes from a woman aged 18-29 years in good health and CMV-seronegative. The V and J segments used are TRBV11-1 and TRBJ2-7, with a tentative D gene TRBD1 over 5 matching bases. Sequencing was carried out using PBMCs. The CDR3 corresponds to CASSVGQAYEQYF. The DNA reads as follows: TGTGCCAGCAGCGTAGGACAAGCCTACGAGCAGTACTTC.